This T cell receptor beta chain is from a study of beta chain features in type 1 diabetes. In its sample, this clone was seen a few times. Its antigen is still unknown. Reverse transcription of all isolated RNA meant that expressed TCRB transcripts were sequenced. Sequencing was performed with immunoSEQ multiplex PCR; in TCRdb, only in-frame clones are kept and a portion is missing. The sample holds about 290,000 clones; 7% to 9% are singletons and the top ten take roughly 0.94%. Study observations and caveats: The VDJ junctions of type 1 diabetes patients carried fewer insertions and more deletions. Overrepresentation of cells with high TCR expression could result from cDNA sequencing.

V gave up 3 bases and J gave up 1 base; unmatched junction bases: 5. This CDR3 contains 15 residues. Germline assignment: CDR1 MGHDK and CDR2 SYGVNS. The sequenced sample consisted of central memory CD4+ T cells from blood. The V gene is TRBV25-1, the J gene TRBJ1-1; 7 nucleotides line up with TRBD1. This TCR came from a woman aged 18 to 35 in good health. The CDR3 protein is CASSERGPKNTEAFF. The CDR3 DNA reads as TGTGCCAGCAGTGAGAGGGGGCCGAAGAACACTGAAGCTTTCTTT. Looking up the rest from reference TRBV25-1 and TRBJ1-1 gives the full variable domain: EADIYQTPRYLVIGTGKKITLECSQTMGHDKMYWYQQDPGMELHLIHYSYGVNSTEKGDLSSESTVSRIRTEHFPLTLESARPSHTSQYLCASSERGPKNTEAFFGQGTRLTVV.